The entry below describes one T cell receptor beta chain. Its antigen is still unknown. This CDR3 has 11 amino acids. V was shortened by 5 bases and J by 7 bases, with 8 bases between the two germline ends. The data originate from a study of T cell repertoires in cytomegalovirus infection. Each CDR3 protein is one row after TCRdb ran MiXCR on the reads. The repertoire holds more than 30,000 distinct CDR3 sequences, with approximately 52% as singletons. This receptor was obtained from a human donor in good health (CMV status not recorded). Some clones in this sample may be carry-over from other donors' samples. Sample: CD8+ T cells from cultured PBMCs, taken from culture after CMV antigen stimulation. The genes are TRBV12-3 or TRBV12-4 and TRBJ1-1; the D gene is possibly TRBD1 (6 bases). This CDR3 reads CASSETGEAFF. The CDR3 nucleotides read TGTGCCAGCAGTGAGACAGGTGAAGCTTTCTTT.